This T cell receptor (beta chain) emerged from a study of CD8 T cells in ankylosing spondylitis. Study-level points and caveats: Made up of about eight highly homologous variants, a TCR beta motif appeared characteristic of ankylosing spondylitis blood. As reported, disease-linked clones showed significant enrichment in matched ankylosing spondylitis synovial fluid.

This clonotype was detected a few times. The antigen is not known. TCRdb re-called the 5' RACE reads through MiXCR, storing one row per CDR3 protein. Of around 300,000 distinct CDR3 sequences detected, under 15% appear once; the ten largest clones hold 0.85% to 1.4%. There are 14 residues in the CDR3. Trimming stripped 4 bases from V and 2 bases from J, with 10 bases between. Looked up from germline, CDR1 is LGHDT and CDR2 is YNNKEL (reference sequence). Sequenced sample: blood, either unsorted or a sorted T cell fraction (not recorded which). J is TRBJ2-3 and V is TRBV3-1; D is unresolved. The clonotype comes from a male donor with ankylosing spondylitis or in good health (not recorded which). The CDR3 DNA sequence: TGTGCCAGCAGCCTCGAGATAAACACAGATACGCAGTATTTT. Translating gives CASSLEINTDTQYF.